The next 14 T cell receptor beta chains were all read from a single sample in a study of T cell changes during pregnancy in multiple sclerosis (dated by TCRdb to the late 2010s). Library prep was done by the immunoSEQ multiplex PCR assay. TCRdb took over this immuneACCESS table, retaining in-frame rearrangements with V and J assigned. Such tables are incomplete; in checked studies, under half of the missing clones stem from an unresolved V gene, and the remainder is unexplained. The table for this sample lists about 60,000 clones; around 93% of them were counted only once. The ten largest clones take up about 3% of the sample. The sample was CD8+ T cells from peripheral blood mononuclear cells, taken in the second trimester of pregnancy. These TCRs come from a female donor with multiple sclerosis, enrolled in a pregnancy study.

The V call is TRBV18, the J call TRBJ2-7; the match to TRBD1 covers 10 bases. The germline gives CDR1 KGHSH, CDR2 LQKENI. The CDR3 length is 16 residues. V dropped 0 bases and J dropped 5; count of bases not matched to a gene: 7. The CDR3 is CASSPPAGTGVDEQYF. The CDR3 region has the DNA TGTGCCAGCTCACCACCCGCCGGGACAGGGGTTGACGAGCAGTACTTC.

The count of this clone is one. The genes are TRBV7-6 and TRBJ2-7, with D tentatively TRBD1 (7 bases). The germline CDR1 and CDR2 sequences are SGHVS and FNYEAQ. The V end lost 3 bases, the J end lost 5 bases, and 20 bases lay between the germline ends. The CDR3 consists of 16 residues. CDR3 coding DNA: TGTGCCAGCAGCTTTCAGGGGGGTCGGGTTGGGGACGAGCAGTACTTC. Translation: CASSFQGGRVGDEQYF.

The genes are TRBV5-1 and TRBJ2-7, with 10 bases aligning to TRBD2. Trimming removed 7 bases from V and 4 bases from J; junction bases left unmatched: 5. This CDR3 comprises 13 residues. Germline CDR1 reads SGHRS; CDR2 reads YFSETQ. The DNA of the CDR3 is TGCGCCAGCGGGGTAGCGGGAGGATACGAGCAGTACTTC. Amino acid sequence: CASGVAGGYEQYF. Filled out from reference TRBV5-1 and TRBJ2-7, the complete variable domain reads KAGVTQTPRYLIKTRGQQVTLSCSPISGHRSVSWYQQTPGQGLQFLFEYFSETQRNKGNFPGRFSGRQFSNSRSEMNVSTLELGDSALYLCASGVAGGYEQYFGPGTRLTVT.

This clone appeared a single time. The chain carries TRBV10-1 and TRBJ2-3; no definite D call. The CDR3 length is 12 residues. Germline V lookup: CDR1 WNHNN, CDR2 SYGVQD (reference sequence). V was shortened by 6 bases and J by 1 base, with 5 bases between the two germline ends. CDR3 DNA sequence: TGCGCCAGCAGCCTAGGCACAGATACGCAGTATTTT. Translating gives CASSLGTDTQYF.

This clone occurred once. V is TRBV6-5 and J is TRBJ1-1; the D is unclear. The germline gives CDR1 MNHEY, CDR2 SVGAGI. Trimming took off 0 bases at V and 4 bases at J, with 12 bases between the two ends. The CDR3 runs 15 residues. CDR3: CASSYSTVGGTEAFF. DNA of the CDR3: TGTGCCAGCAGTTACTCGACCGTAGGAGGCACTGAAGCTTTCTTT.

V and J are TRBV27 and TRBJ2-1, with a weak D call TRBD2 (7 bases). Trimming cost V 8 bases and J 6 bases, with 17 bases left between them. The CDR3 runs 14 residues. The V gene's germline CDR1 is MNHEY and CDR2 SMNVEV (reference sequence). CDR3 region: CASEIGGGRNEQFF. The CDR3 DNA reads as TGTGCCAGCGAGATAGGGGGGGGACGCAATGAGCAGTTCTTC.

This clone showed up just once. The V gene is TRBV5-5, the J gene TRBJ2-6; 9 bases are a match to TRBD1. The CDR3 runs 17 residues. V lost 4 bases to trimming and J lost 2 bases; unmatched junction nucleotides: 7. From germline, CDR1 is SGHKS and CDR2 YYEKEE (reference sequence). The chain's CDR3 is CASSPTGTGTGANVLTF. CDR3 nucleotides: TGTGCCAGCAGCCCAACCGGGACAGGGACTGGGGCCAACGTCCTGACTTTC.

The chain recombines TRBV7-9 with TRBJ2-2; D call uncertain. V lost 8 bases and J 1 base, leaving 11 bases between the germline ends. The CDR3 contains 14 residues. Germline CDR1 and CDR2: SEHNR and FQNEAQ (reference sequence). The CDR3, as DNA: TGTGCCAGCGCTAGTTCACTGAACACCGGGGAGCTGTTTTTT. Amino acid sequence: CASASSLNTGELFF.

This chain connects TRBV5-1 to TRBJ2-6, with 7 bases identical to TRBD1. V shed 0 bases and J 1 base; nucleotides not matched to a gene: 13. This CDR3 contains 20 residues. CDR1 and CDR2 (germline): SGHRS, YFSETQ. In DNA form, the CDR3 reads TGCGCCAGCAGCTTGGTTGCTGGACAGGCGCGTAGGTCTGGGGCCAACGTCCTGACTTTC. Translating it yields CASSLVAGQARRSGANVLTF.

The chain joins TRBV5-1 to TRBJ2-7; 7 bases line up with TRBD2. CDR1 is SGHRS, CDR2 YFSETQ, per germline. The CDR3 has 14 residues. Trimming took 0 bases from V and 0 from J; bases not matched to a gene: 0. In DNA form, the CDR3 reads TGCGCCAGCAGCTTGGGCGGGAGCTCCTACGAGCAGTACTTC. Encoded protein: CASSLGGSSYEQYF.

This chain uses TRBV18 with TRBJ1-1, with D hard to call. CDR1 and CDR2 (germline): KGHSH, LQKENI. This CDR3 comprises 14 residues. Trimming removed 2 bases at V and 0 bases at J, with 7 bases between. CDR3 in amino acids: CASSPELMNTEAFF. In DNA form, the CDR3 reads TGTGCCAGCTCACCAGAGCTTATGAACACTGAAGCTTTCTTT.

The rearrangement uses TRBV9 and TRBJ2-3; 9 bases agree with TRBD2. Germline loops: CDR1 SGDLS, CDR2 YYNGEE. J was trimmed by 1 base and V by 4 bases; bases with no gene match: 4. This CDR3 contains 15 residues. DNA for the CDR3: TGTGCCAGCAGCTTTAGCGGGAGTCGCACAGATACGCAGTATTTT. Amino acid sequence: CASSFSGSRTDTQYF.

The J gene is TRBJ2-5, the V gene TRBV11-2; 7 bases match TRBD2. There are 15 residues in the CDR3. J was trimmed by 2 bases and V by 2 bases; bases with no gene match: 5. Germline CDR1 reads SGHAT; CDR2 reads FQNNGV. Here the CDR3 reads CASSLLPSGQETQYF. CDR3 DNA: TGTGCCAGCAGCTTATTGCCTAGCGGACAAGAGACCCAGTACTTC.

The CDR3 DNA follows: TGTGCCAGCAGCTTTTCCAGTCCCTACGAGCAGTACTTC. Translation: CASSFSSPYEQYF. The J gene is TRBJ2-7, the V gene TRBV5-6; D remains unclear. With 2 bases removed from V and 2 bases from J, the gap between germline ends came to 8 bases. Germline-derived CDR1 and CDR2 are SGHDT and YYEEEE. This CDR3 has 13 amino acids.